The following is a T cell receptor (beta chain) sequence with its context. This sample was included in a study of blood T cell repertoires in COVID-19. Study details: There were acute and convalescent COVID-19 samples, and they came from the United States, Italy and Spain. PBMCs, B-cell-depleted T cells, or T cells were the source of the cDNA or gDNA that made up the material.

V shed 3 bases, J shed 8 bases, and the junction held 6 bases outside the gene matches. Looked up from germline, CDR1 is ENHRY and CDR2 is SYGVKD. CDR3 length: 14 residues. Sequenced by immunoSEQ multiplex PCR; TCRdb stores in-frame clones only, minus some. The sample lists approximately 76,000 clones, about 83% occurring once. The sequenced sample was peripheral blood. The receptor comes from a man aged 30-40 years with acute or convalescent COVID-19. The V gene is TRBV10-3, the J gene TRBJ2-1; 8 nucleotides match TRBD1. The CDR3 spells CAISDRTGSYEQFF. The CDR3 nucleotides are TGTGCCATCAGTGATAGGACAGGGAGCTATGAGCAGTTCTTC.